The 14 T cell receptor beta chains presented below share a single source sample, sequenced in a study of identical twins. TCRdb processed the 5' RACE reads anew with MiXCR; each CDR3 protein has one entry. The table includes fewer than 250,000 distinct CDR3 sequences, approximately 15% detected once. This same sample was also part of a study on T cells expressing NK-cell markers.

Sequencing input: CD8+ T cells sorted from blood. The receptors were gathered from a woman under 30 in good health.

The rearrangement joins TRBV7-8 to TRBJ2-2, with D tentatively TRBD2 (6 bases). This CDR3 contains 14 residues. Trimming removed 7 bases from V and 4 bases from J, with 13 bases in between. Germline CDR1 and CDR2: SGHVS and FQNEAQ. CDR3 residues: CASIPDYPTGELFF. In DNA, the CDR3 is TGTGCCAGCATTCCGGACTACCCCACCGGGGAGCTGTTTTTT.

There are a few counts of this clonotype. The genes are TRBV11-2 and TRBJ2-1, with 7 positions matching TRBD2. In germline, CDR1 is SGHAT, CDR2 FQNNGV. J gave up 3 bases and V 1 base, and 3 bases lay outside the gene matches. This CDR3 has 15 amino acids. The CDR3: CASSLAGGVYNEQFF. The CDR3 bases are TGTGCCAGCAGCTTAGCGGGAGGAGTCTACAATGAGCAGTTCTTC.

The V and J genes are TRBV12-3 or TRBV12-4 and TRBJ1-1, with D unclear. With 1 base removed from V and 2 bases from J, the gap between germline ends came to 5 bases. The CDR3 sequence is 13 residues long. CDR3 protein: CASSLGKNTEAFF. The DNA of the CDR3 is TGTGCCAGCAGTTTAGGGAAAAACACTGAAGCTTTCTTT.

The V and J genes are TRBV7-9 and TRBJ1-4; 7 bases map to TRBD1. This CDR3 has 13 amino acids. Germline loops: CDR1 SEHNR, CDR2 FQNEAQ (reference sequence). The V and J ends lost 5 bases and 6 bases, in that order; junction bases with no gene match: 3. The CDR3 bases are TGTGCCAGCAGCGCACAGGGGTATGAAAAACTGTTTTTT. This codes for CASSAQGYEKLFF.

This sequence joins TRBV9 and TRBJ2-5; 11 positions match TRBD2. Germline loops: CDR1 SGDLS, CDR2 YYNGEE. V dropped 4 bases and J dropped 3; count of bases not matched to a gene: 11. The CDR3 runs to 17 residues. In nucleotides, the CDR3 is TGTGCCAGCAGCCCGGAGGGTAGCGGGAGGGAGAAAGAGACCCAGTACTTC. Its translation: CASSPEGSGREKETQYF. Together with reference TRBV9 and TRBJ2-5, the CDR3 gives the full variable domain: DSGVTQTPKHLITATGQRVTLRCSPRSGDLSVYWYQQSLDQGLQFLIQYYNGEERAKGNILERFSAQQFPDLHSELNLSSLELGDSALYFCASSPEGSGREKETQYFGPGTRLLVL.

This clonotype was detected only a few times. V and J are TRBV12-5 and TRBJ2-7; 9 nucleotides line up with TRBD1. CDR1 LGHNT and CDR2 FRNRAP come from the germline V gene. CDR3 length equals 13 residues. Trimming took 6 bases from V and 4 from J; bases not matched to a gene: 4. CDR3 amino acids: CASGSGTGYEQYF. Here the CDR3 DNA reads TGTGCTAGTGGATCCGGGACAGGGTACGAGCAGTACTTC.

V gene TRBV20-1 combines with J gene TRBJ1-1; D is ambiguous. This CDR3 comprises 14 residues. V lost 3 bases, J lost 1 base, and 12 bases lay in between. Germline CDR1 DFQATT, CDR2 SNEGSKA (reference sequence). CDR3 residues: CSASMGRSNTEAFF. For the CDR3, the DNA is TGCAGTGCTAGCATGGGCAGATCGAACACTGAAGCTTTCTTT.

The chain employs TRBV20-1 and TRBJ2-1; 10 nucleotides line up with TRBD2. J lost 8 bases, V lost 3 bases, and 13 bases had no gene match. The CDR3 spans 16 residues. Per germline, CDR1 DFQATT and CDR2 SNEGSKA (reference sequence). CDR3 region: CSASHLAGARGDEQFF. The CDR3 nucleotides are TGCAGTGCTAGCCATCTAGCGGGGGCCCGGGGTGATGAGCAGTTCTTC.

The chain links TRBV4-3 to TRBJ1-2, with a weak D call TRBD1 (5 bases). V lost 3 bases and J lost 8, with 16 bases in between. The CDR3 covers 14 residues. Per the germline V gene, CDR1 is LGHNA and CDR2 is YSLEER. The DNA of the CDR3 is TGCGCCAGCAGCCAGGCCCTGGGACCGTGGGGCTACACCTTC. It translates to CASSQALGPWGYTF.

This clonotype occurred a few times. The chain links TRBV29-1 to TRBJ1-4; no definite D call. CDR3 length: 10 residues. Per the germline V gene, CDR1 is SQVTM and CDR2 is ANQGSEA. Trimming removed 7 bases from V and 5 bases from J, with 5 bases in between. The CDR3 loop is CSAWNEKLFF. CDR3 coding DNA: TGCAGCGCTTGGAATGAAAAACTGTTTTTT.

This clonotype was recorded at least ten times. V is TRBV6-2 or TRBV6-3 and J is TRBJ2-2, with 12 positions matching TRBD2. CDR3 length: 15 amino acids. Trimming took 5 bases from V and 7 from J; bases not matched to a gene: 5. Germline V gene data show CDR1 as MNHEY and CDR2 as SVGEGT. The CDR3 DNA sequence: TGTGCCAGCAGTGCTAGCGGGAGGGCCGTCGGGGAGCTGTTTTTT. Its translation: CASSASGRAVGELFF.

This clonotype was detected only a few times. The J gene is TRBJ1-1, the V gene TRBV2, with D unclear. The CDR3 is made up of 12 amino acids. Germline CDR1 and CDR2: SNHLY and FYNNEI. Trimming cost V 4 bases and J 8 bases, with 11 bases left between them. The CDR3 is CASSGEGGEAFF. The CDR3, as DNA: TGTGCCAGCAGTGGTGAGGGCGGGGAAGCTTTCTTT.

The V gene is TRBV27, the J gene TRBJ2-7, with 8 bases lining up with TRBD1. Looked up from germline, CDR1 is MNHEY and CDR2 is SMNVEV (reference sequence). With V trimmed by 5 bases and J by 4 bases, 7 bases remained unmatched. This CDR3 is built from 14 residues. The CDR3 bases are TGTGCCAGCAGTCATGACAGGGGTTTTTACGAGCAGTACTTC. This sequence encodes CASSHDRGFYEQYF.

This clonotype was recorded a few times. The chain has TRBV6-4 and TRBJ1-1, with D unresolved. The CDR3 loop spans 13 amino acids. The V end lost 3 bases, the J end lost 0 bases, and 5 bases lay between the germline ends. Germline V CDR1 and CDR2: MRHNA, SNTAGT. CDR3 protein: CASSERMNTEAFF. CDR3 in DNA: TGTGCCAGCAGTGAGAGGATGAACACTGAAGCTTTCTTT.